Shown below are 13 T cell receptor beta chains from a single sample sequenced in a study of OX40 agonist ivuxolimab in advanced cancers. Sequencing was performed with immunoSEQ multiplex PCR; in TCRdb, only in-frame clones are kept and a portion is missing. The data contain about 68,000 clones, approximately 90% of them singletons. The sequences come from CD4+ or CD8+ T cells sorted from blood, collected in a trial of the OX40 agonist ivuxolimab. These TCRs come from an adult with an advanced solid tumor such as melanoma, head and neck, liver or kidney cancer.

The chain carries TRBV7-9 and TRBJ1-1; D is unresolved. Germline V lookup: CDR1 SEHNR, CDR2 FQNEAQ (reference sequence). The CDR3 is 14 residues long. The ends were cut back, 1 base at V and 7 bases at J, with 13 bases in the middle. The CDR3 region has the DNA TGTGCCAGCAGCTTAGGATCGGGTGTCAGTGAAGCTTTCTTT. Translating gives CASSLGSGVSEAFF.

V and J are TRBV5-1 and TRBJ1-2; no reliable D call. The germline V gene encodes CDR1 SGHRS and CDR2 YFSETQ. CDR3 size: 13 residues. V lost 0 bases and J lost 7, with 10 bases in between. The CDR3 loop is CASSLGLLGGYTF. The CDR3 DNA reads as TGCGCCAGCAGCTTGGGCCTGTTGGGTGGCTACACCTTC.

In this sample, this clone turned up once. The J gene is TRBJ2-1, the V gene TRBV30; TRBD1 agrees at 7 bases. The CDR3 runs 12 residues. CDR1 is GTSNPN, CDR2 SVGIG, per germline (reference sequence). Unmatched junction bases numbered 6, after V lost 0 bases and J lost 13 bases. CDR3 bases: TGTGCCTGGAGTGTACGGGACAGTCTACAGTTCTTC. It translates to CAWSVRDSLQFF.

This clone was observed a handful of times. The CDR3 sequence is CASSVQGNTEAFF. CDR3 nucleotide sequence: TGTGCCAGCAGCGTGCAGGGGAACACTGAAGCTTTCTTT. The J gene is TRBJ1-1, the V gene TRBV9; D might be TRBD1 (5 bases). The V gene's germline CDR1 is SGDLS and CDR2 YYNGEE. The CDR3 totals 13 residues. Trimming pared 2 bases from V and 1 base from J, leaving 6 bases between.

This clone was seen a single time. The chain is built from TRBV7-2 and TRBJ2-7; no definite D call. The germline CDR1 and CDR2 sequences are SGHTA and FQGNSA. V dropped 5 bases and J dropped 6 bases, with 8 bases sitting between them. CDR3 size: 11 residues. The CDR3 protein is CASSPLFEQYF. As DNA, the CDR3 is TGTGCCAGCAGCCCCCTGTTCGAGCAGTACTTC.

The rearrangement links TRBV9 to TRBJ2-7; TRBD1 or TRBD2 may be the D gene (5 bases each). Germline lookup yields CDR1 SGDLS and CDR2 YYNGEE. V gave up 4 bases and J gave up 3 bases, with 14 bases separating them. CDR3 size: 14 residues. CDR3 coding DNA: TGTGCCAGCAGCCCGGGACCCGGGAACTACGAGCAGTACTTC. The encoded protein is CASSPGPGNYEQYF.

This clone appeared once. The rearrangement uses TRBV7-8 and TRBJ1-2; unclear D gene. The CDR3 contains 15 residues. The germline V gene has CDR1 SGHVS and CDR2 FQNEAQ. V lost 3 bases, J lost 7 bases, and 18 bases lay in between. CDR3 sequence (DNA): TGTGCCAGCAGCTTTTCCTCCCGGGAGTCGGGTGGCTACACCTTC. Translation gives CASSFSSRESGGYTF.

This sequence joins TRBV19 and TRBJ2-7, with a possible D match to TRBD2 (5 bases). The CDR3 is 13 amino acids. V gave up 3 bases and J gave up 0 bases, with 6 bases separating them. Germline CDR1 and CDR2: LNHDA and SQIVND (reference sequence). The CDR3 DNA reads as TGTGCCAGTAGTATTGGGAGCTCCTACGAGCAGTACTTC. It codes for CASSIGSSYEQYF.

The CDR3 here is CASSLRGIQNTGELFF. The CDR3 DNA sequence: TGCGCCAGCAGCTTACGGGGGATACAGAACACCGGGGAGCTGTTTTTT. The chain joins TRBV5-1 to TRBJ2-2; the D gene is possibly TRBD2 (6 bases). In germline, CDR1 is SGHRS, CDR2 YFSETQ. This CDR3 has 16 residues. Trimming left V 2 bases short and J 1 base short, with 12 bases between. Using reference TRBV5-1 and TRBJ2-2 for the parts outside the CDR3, the full variable domain is KAGVTQTPRYLIKTRGQQVTLSCSPISGHRSVSWYQQTPGQGLQFLFEYFSETQRNKGNFPGRFSGRQFSNSRSEMNVSTLELGDSALYLCASSLRGIQNTGELFFGEGSRLTVL.

A note on this clone: Other DNA sequences of this sample code for an identical CDR3. The chain employs TRBV18 and TRBJ2-5; 8 bases fit TRBD1. CDR3 size: 14 residues. Germline-derived CDR1 and CDR2 are KGHSH and LQKENI. The trim removed 4 bases at V and 1 base at J, leaving 2 bases unmatched. The CDR3 DNA reads as TGTGCCAGCTCACTCGACAGGGGCCAAGAGACCCAGTACTTC. It translates to CASSLDRGQETQYF. The variable domain in full, with the rest retrieved from reference TRBV18 and TRBJ2-5, is NAGVMQNPRHLVRRRGQEARLRCSPMKGHSHVYWYRQLPEEGLKFMVYLQKENIIDESGMPKERFSAEFPKEGPSILRIQQVVRGDSAAYFCASSLDRGQETQYFGPGTRLLVL.

The rearrangement uses TRBV5-4 and TRBJ2-7; perhaps TRBD1 as D (5 bases). Trimming took off 2 bases at V and 5 bases at J, with 11 bases between the two ends. CDR1 and CDR2 from the germline V gene are SGHNT and YYREEE (reference sequence). The CDR3 is made up of 13 amino acids. The CDR3 bases are TGTGCCAGCAGCTTTGACAGAGCACACGAGCAGTACTTC. Translated: CASSFDRAHEQYF.

V usage is TRBV5-1 and J usage is TRBJ2-7; TRBD2 might be the D (5 bases). Germline V lookup: CDR1 SGHRS, CDR2 YFSETQ. V dropped 2 bases and J dropped 0 bases, with 9 bases sitting between them. This CDR3 is 14 amino acids long. The CDR3 reads CASSFTGDSYEQYF. The CDR3 region has the DNA TGCGCCAGCAGCTTCACCGGGGACTCCTACGAGCAGTACTTC.

The genes are TRBV27 and TRBJ2-1; 8 bases match TRBD2. V dropped 5 bases and J dropped 0; count of bases not matched to a gene: 3. The CDR3 is 15 amino acids. Germline CDR1 MNHEY, CDR2 SMNVEV (reference sequence). CDR3 sequence reads: CASSTGGVSYNEQFF. The CDR3 bases are TGTGCCAGCAGTACGGGGGGGGTCTCCTACAATGAGCAGTTCTTC.